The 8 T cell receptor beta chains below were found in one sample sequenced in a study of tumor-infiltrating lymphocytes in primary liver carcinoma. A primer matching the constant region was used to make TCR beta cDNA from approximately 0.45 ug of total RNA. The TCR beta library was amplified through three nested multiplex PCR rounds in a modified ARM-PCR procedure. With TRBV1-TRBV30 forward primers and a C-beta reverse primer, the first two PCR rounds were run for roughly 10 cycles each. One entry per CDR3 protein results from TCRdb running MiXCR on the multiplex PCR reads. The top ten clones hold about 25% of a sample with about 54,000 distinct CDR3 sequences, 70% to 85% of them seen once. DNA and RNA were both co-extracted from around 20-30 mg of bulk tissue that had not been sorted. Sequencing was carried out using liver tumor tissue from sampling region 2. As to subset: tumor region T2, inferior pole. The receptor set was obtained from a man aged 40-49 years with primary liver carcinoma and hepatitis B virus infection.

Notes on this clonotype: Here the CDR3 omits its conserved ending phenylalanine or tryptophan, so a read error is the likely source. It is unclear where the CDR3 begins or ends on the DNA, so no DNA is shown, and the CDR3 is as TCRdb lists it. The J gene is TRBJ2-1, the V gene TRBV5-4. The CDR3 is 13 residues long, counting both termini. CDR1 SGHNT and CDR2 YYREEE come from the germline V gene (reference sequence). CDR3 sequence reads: CVGEWYSCNEQFL.

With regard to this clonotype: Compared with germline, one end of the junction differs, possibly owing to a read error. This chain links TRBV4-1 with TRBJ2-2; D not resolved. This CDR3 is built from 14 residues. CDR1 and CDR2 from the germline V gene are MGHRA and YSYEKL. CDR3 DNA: TGCGCAAGCAGCCAAGATTCAGATGTCGGGGAGCTGTTTTTT. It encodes CASSQDSDVGELFF.

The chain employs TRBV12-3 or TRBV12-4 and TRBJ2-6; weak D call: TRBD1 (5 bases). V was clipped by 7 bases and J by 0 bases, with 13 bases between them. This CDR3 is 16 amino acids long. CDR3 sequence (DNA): TGTGCCAGCAATCCAGACAGTTCCTCTGGGGCCAACGTCCTGACTTTC. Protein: CASNPDSSSGANVLTF.

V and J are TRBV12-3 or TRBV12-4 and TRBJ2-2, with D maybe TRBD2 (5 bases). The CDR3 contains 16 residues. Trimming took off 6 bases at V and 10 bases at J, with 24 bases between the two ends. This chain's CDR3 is CASSPGGSRSAVELFF. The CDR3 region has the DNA TGTGCCAGCAGCCCTGGAGGTAGCAGGAGTGCCGTGGAGCTGTTTTTT.

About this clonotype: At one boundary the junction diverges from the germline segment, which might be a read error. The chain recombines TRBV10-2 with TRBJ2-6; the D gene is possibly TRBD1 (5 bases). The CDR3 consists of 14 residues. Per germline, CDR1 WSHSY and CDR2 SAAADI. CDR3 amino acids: CASCVVSGANALTF. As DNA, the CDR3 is TGCGCCAGCTGTGTGGTCTCTGGGGCCAACGCCCTGACTTTC.

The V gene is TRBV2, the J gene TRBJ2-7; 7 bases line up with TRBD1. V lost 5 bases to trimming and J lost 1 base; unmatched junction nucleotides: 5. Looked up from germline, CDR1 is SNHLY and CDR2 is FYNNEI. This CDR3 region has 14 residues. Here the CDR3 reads CASSLLQGSYEQYF. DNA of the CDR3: TGTGCCAGCAGTCTATTACAGGGGTCCTACGAGCAGTACTTC.

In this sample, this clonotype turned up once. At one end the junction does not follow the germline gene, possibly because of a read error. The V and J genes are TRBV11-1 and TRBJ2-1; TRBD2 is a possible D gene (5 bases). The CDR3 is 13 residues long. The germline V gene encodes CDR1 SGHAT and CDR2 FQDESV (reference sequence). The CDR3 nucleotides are TGTGCCAGCAGCTCTGAGGGCTACGATGAGCAATTCTTC. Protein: CASSSEGYDEQFF. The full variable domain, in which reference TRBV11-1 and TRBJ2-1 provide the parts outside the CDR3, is EAEVAQSPRYKITEKSQAVAFWCDPISGHATLYWYRQILGQGPELLVQFQDESVVDDSQLPKDRFSAERLKGVDSTLKIQPAELGDSAMYLCASSSEGYDEQFFGPGTRLTVL.

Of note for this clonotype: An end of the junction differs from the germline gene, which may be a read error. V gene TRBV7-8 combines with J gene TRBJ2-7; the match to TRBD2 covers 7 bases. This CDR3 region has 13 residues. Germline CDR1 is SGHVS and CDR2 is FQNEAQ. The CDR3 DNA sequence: TGTGCCAGCCGGGGGGATACATCCTACGAGCATTACTTC. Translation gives CASRGDTSYEHYF.